This T cell receptor (beta chain) was identified in a study of T cells in tumors after PD-1 blockade. In the study overall: Prior checkpoint blockade, systemic immunosuppressant use, or anti-cancer therapy within 4 weeks excluded patients. During anti-PD-1 treatment, some patients continued daily vismodegib 150 mg.

Template: tumor biopsy or peripheral blood genomic DNA, about 550-6,500 ng per sample. Measured with immunoSEQ multiplex PCR; TCRdb has only the in-frame clones, and not every one. The sample records around 46,000 clones, roughly 79% being singletons. The CDR3 length is 18 residues. Germline V gene lookup returns CDR1 KGHSH and CDR2 LQKENI. V gave up 3 bases and J gave up 5 bases; unmatched junction bases: 14. The chain joins TRBV18 to TRBJ2-1; 9 bases align to TRBD2. This sequence originates from a human donor with basal cell carcinoma. Sequenced here: PBMCs, sampled before anti-PD-1 treatment. The CDR3 DNA reads TGTGCCAGCTCACCTTGGTCTTTAAGCGGGAGGAAAGACAATGAGCAGTTCTTC. Translation gives CASSPWSLSGRKDNEQFF.